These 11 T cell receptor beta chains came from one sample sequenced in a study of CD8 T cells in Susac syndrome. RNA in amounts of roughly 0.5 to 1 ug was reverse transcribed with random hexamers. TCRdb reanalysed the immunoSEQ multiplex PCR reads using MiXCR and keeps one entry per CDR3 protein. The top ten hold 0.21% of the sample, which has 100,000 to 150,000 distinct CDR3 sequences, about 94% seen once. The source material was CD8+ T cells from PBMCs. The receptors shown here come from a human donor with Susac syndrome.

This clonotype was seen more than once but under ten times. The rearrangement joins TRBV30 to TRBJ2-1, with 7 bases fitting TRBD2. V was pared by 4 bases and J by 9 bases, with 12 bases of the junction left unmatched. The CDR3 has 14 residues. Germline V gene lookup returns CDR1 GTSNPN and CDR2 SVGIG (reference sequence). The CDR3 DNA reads TGTGCCTGGAAACAGCTAGCGGAGTCGGGTGAGCAGTTCTTC. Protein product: CAWKQLAESGEQFF.

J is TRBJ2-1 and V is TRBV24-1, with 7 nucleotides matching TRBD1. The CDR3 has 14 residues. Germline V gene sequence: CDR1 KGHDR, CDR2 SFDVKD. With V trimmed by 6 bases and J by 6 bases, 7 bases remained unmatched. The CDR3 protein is CATSIGPGGNEQFF. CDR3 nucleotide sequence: TGTGCCACCAGTATCGGGCCAGGGGGCAATGAGCAGTTCTTC.

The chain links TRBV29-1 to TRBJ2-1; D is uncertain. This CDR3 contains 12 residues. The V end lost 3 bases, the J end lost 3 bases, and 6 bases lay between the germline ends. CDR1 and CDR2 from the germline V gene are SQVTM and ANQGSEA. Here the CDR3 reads CSVDSHYNEQFF. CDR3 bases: TGCAGCGTTGATTCACACTACAATGAGCAGTTCTTC.

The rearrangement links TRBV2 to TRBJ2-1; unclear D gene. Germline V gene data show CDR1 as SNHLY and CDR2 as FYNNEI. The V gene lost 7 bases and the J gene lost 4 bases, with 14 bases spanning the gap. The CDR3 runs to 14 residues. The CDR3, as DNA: TGTGCCAGCAAGGCGTCTATAGGGTACAATGAGCAGTTCTTC. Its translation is CASKASIGYNEQFF.

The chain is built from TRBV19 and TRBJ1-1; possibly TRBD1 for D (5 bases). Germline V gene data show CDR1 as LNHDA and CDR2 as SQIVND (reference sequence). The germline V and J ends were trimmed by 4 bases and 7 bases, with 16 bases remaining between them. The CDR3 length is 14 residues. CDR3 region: CASSTRTGSGEAFF. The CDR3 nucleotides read TGTGCCAGTAGTACCCGTACAGGATCTGGTGAAGCTTTCTTT.

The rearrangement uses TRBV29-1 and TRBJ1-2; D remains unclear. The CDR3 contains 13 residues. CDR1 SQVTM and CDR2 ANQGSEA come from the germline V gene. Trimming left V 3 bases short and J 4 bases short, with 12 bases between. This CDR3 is CSVDSAAPYGYTF. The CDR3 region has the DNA TGCAGCGTTGATTCAGCAGCCCCCTATGGCTACACCTTC.

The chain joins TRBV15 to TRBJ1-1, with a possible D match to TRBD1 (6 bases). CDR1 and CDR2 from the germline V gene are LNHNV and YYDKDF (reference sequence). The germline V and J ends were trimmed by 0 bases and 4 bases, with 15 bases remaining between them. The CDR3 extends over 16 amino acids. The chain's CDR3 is CATSRDLGRGFTEAFF. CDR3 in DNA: TGTGCCACCAGCAGAGATTTAGGCAGGGGATTCACTGAAGCTTTCTTT.

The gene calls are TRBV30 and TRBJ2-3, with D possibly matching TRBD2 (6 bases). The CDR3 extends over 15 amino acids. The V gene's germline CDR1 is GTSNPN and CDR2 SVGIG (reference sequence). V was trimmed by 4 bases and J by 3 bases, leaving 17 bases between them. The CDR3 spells CAWTFSPGVTDTQYF. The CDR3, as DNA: TGTGCCTGGACATTCAGTCCGGGGGTGACAGATACGCAGTATTTT.

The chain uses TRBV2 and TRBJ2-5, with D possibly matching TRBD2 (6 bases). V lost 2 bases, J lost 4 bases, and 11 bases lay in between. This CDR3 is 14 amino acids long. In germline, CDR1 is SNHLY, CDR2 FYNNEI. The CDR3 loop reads CASSEWGVGETQYF. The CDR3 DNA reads TGTGCCAGCAGTGAATGGGGGGTAGGAGAGACCCAGTACTTC.

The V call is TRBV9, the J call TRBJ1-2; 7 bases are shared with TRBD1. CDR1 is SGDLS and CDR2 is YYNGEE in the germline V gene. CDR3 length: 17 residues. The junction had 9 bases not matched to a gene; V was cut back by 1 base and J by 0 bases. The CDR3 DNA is TGTGCCAGCAGCGTACGGGACAGAAACGATTCTAACTATGGCTACACCTTC. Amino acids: CASSVRDRNDSNYGYTF.

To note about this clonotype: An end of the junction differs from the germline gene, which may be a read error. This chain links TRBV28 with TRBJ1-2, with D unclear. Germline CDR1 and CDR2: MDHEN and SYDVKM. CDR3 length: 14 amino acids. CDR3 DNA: TGTGCCGGCAGTTTAGTCGGCAGCGACTATGGCTACACCTTC. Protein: CAGSLVGSDYGYTF.